A single sample is the source of the 9 T cell receptor beta chains below, sequenced in a study of T cell responses to AZD1222 COVID-19 vaccine. Produced via immunoSEQ multiplex PCR; TCRdb's table is partial and in-frame only. Of tens of thousands of clones in the sample, about three quarters are singletons; the top ten hold about 50%. Sequencing was performed on peripheral blood, taken 28 days after the second AZD1222 dose. The receptors derive from an adult who received the AZD1222 COVID-19 vaccine.

This clone was recorded once. The chain is built from TRBV4-2 and TRBJ2-7; the match to TRBD2 covers 8 bases. Germline V CDR1 and CDR2: LGHNA, YNFKEQ. J lost 6 bases, V lost 0 bases, and 7 bases had no gene match. CDR3 length equals 15 residues. The CDR3 loop is CASSQDWSGSGEQYF. CDR3 DNA: TGTGCCAGCAGCCAAGATTGGAGCGGGAGCGGCGAGCAGTACTTC.

V usage is TRBV28 and J usage is TRBJ1-1, with 7 bases that match TRBD1. Germline-derived CDR1 and CDR2 are MDHEN and SYDVKM. The V and J ends lost 10 bases and 4 bases, in that order; junction bases with no gene match: 15. This CDR3 spans 15 amino acids. The CDR3 nucleotides read TGTGCCACAGCTTTAACGGAGGGGGCAGGCACTGAAGCTTTCTTT. It specifies CATALTEGAGTEAFF.

The gene calls are TRBV7-9 and TRBJ2-5, with TRBD2 matching over 12 bases. This CDR3 is 15 amino acids long. CDR1 is SEHNR, CDR2 FQNEAQ, per germline (reference sequence). J was trimmed by 0 bases and V by 5 bases; bases with no gene match: 1. CDR3 residues: CASSRLAGDQETQYF. The DNA of the CDR3 is TGTGCCAGCAGCCGACTAGCGGGGGACCAAGAGACCCAGTACTTC.

This clone has only a few counts. Other DNA variants within this sample encode the same CDR3. The rearrangement links TRBV28 to TRBJ2-7; D is uncertain. The CDR3 totals 12 residues. CDR1 MDHEN and CDR2 SYDVKM come from the germline V gene. V was trimmed by 3 bases and J by 1 base, leaving 4 bases between them. The CDR3 DNA follows: TGTGCCAGCAGTTTCTTGTCCTACGAGCAGTACTTC. Translated, it gives CASSFLSYEQYF.

The chain employs TRBV7-6 and TRBJ1-4, with D maybe TRBD1 (5 bases). Trimming removed 5 bases from V and 2 bases from J, with 15 bases in between. The CDR3 loop spans 16 amino acids. The germline V gene has CDR1 SGHVS and CDR2 FNYEAQ. The CDR3 region is CASSAKPGRTNEKLFF. The DNA for the CDR3 is TGTGCCAGCAGCGCGAAACCGGGACGGACTAATGAAAAACTGTTTTTT.

The V and J genes are TRBV18 and TRBJ2-2, with 7 bases lining up with TRBD1. Germline CDR1 is KGHSH and CDR2 is LQKENI. J gave up 6 bases and V 3 bases, and 7 bases lay outside the gene matches. The CDR3 has 15 residues. DNA for the CDR3: TGTGCCAGCTCACCCCGGGACAGCCAATCCGGGGAGCTGTTTTTT. This encodes CASSPRDSQSGELFF.

This clone was counted a few times. V usage is TRBV4-3 and J usage is TRBJ1-3, with D possibly matching TRBD1 (5 bases). The CDR3 sequence is 17 residues long. With 2 bases removed from V and 0 bases from J, the gap between germline ends came to 14 bases. Germline CDR1 is LGHNA and CDR2 is YSLEER. The CDR3 sequence: CASSQITGTSSGNTIYF. The CDR3 nucleotides read TGCGCCAGCAGCCAAATTACCGGGACGTCCTCTGGAAACACCATATATTTT.

This clone turned up a few times. The chain combines TRBV18 with TRBJ2-3; D is ambiguous. Germline V lookup: CDR1 KGHSH, CDR2 LQKENI. Trimming stripped 5 bases from V and 5 bases from J, with 11 bases between. The CDR3 runs to 13 residues. CDR3 sequence reads: CASSLTNGDTQYF. CDR3 sequence (DNA): TGTGCCAGCTCATTAACGAACGGAGATACGCAGTATTTT.

V is TRBV6-5 and J is TRBJ2-1, with 7 bases fitting TRBD2. The V gene end was trimmed by 3 bases and the J gene end by 8 bases; junction bases not matched to a gene: 10. This CDR3 is built from 15 residues. Germline loops: CDR1 MNHEY, CDR2 SVGAGI. The CDR3 protein is CASSYKLGGSYEQFF. The DNA of the CDR3 is TGTGCCAGCAGTTATAAGTTAGGCGGGAGCTATGAGCAGTTCTTC.